These T cell receptor beta chains were read from a single sample in a study of CD8+CD57+ T cells in acquired aplastic anemia. Each CDR3 protein gets one entry after TCRdb re-called the reads with MiXCR. The data contain approximately 150,000 distinct CDR3 sequences, around 75% of them singletons. Material: sorted CD4+, CD8+, or CD8+CD57+ T cells (not recorded which) from PBMCs. Receptors were obtained from a human donor with aplastic anemia. Both conserved end residues are part of each CDR3. D genes are given only for firm matches. Clone size is given for some rows only: seen once, a few or many times, or a class if the clone is expanded.

>TRBV7-6|TRBJ1-2|-|TRBD1
CASSGDRFYGYTF
TGTGCCAGCAGCGGGGACAGATTCTATGGCTACACCTTC
>TRBV5-1|TRBJ2-3|few|TRBD2
CASSLSAGGRTDTQYF
TGCGCCAGCAGTCTCAGTGCGGGGGGACGGACAGATACGCAGTATTTT
>TRBV9|TRBJ1-1|medium-sized|-
CASSEDELNTEAFF
TGTGCCAGCAGCGAGGACGAGCTGAACACTGAAGCTTTCTTT
>TRBV29-1|TRBJ1-1|-|TRBD1
CSVRIPGQGPNVNTEAFF
TGCAGCGTCCGCATCCCGGGACAGGGGCCCAACGTTAACACTGAAGCTTTTTTT
>TRBV6-6|TRBJ1-1|many|-
CASSYSAQTSEAFF
TGTGCCAGCAGTTACTCAGCGCAGACAAGTGAAGCTTTCTTT
>TRBV7-3|TRBJ2-7|-|TRBD1
CASSDNHERTGRYEQYF
TGTGCCAGCAGCGACAACCACGAACGGACAGGGCGCTACGAGCAGTACTTC
>TRBV25-1|TRBJ1-4|-|-
CASRDNGQNEELFF
TGTGCCAGCAGGGACAACGGACAGAATGAAGAACTGTTTTTT
>TRBV3-1|TRBJ2-7|-|-
CASSSTTTYEQYF
TGTGCCAGCAGTTCGACAACGACCTACGAGCAGTACTTC
>TRBV20-1|TRBJ2-7|-|TRBD2
CSARAGTSGDEQYF
TGCAGTGCTAGAGCCGGGACTAGCGGGGACGAGCAGTACTTC
>TRBV6-1|TRBJ2-5|-|-
CASSDGGTQETKYF
TGTGCCAGCAGTGATGGGGGGACCCAAGAGACCAAGTACTTC
>TRBV29-1|TRBJ1-2|few|-
CSVGTVGGGVYGYTF
TGCAGCGTTGGGACCGTCGGGGGGGGTGTGTATGGCTACACCTTC
>TRBV6-7|TRBJ2-1|many|-
CASSYSEGEGYNEQFF
TGTGCCAGCAGTTACTCGGAGGGAGAGGGCTACAATGAGCAGTTCTTC
>TRBV7-3|TRBJ1-6|once|-
CASSLWTQRPSSYNSPLHF
TGTGCCAGCAGCTTATGGACCCAGAGACCGAGCTCCTATAATTCACCCCTCCACTTT
>TRBV15|TRBJ2-1|-|-
CASSEDIGGYNEQFF
TGTGCCAGCAGCGAAGACATAGGGGGCTACAATGAGCAGTTCTTC